The 9 T cell receptor beta chains listed next were all sequenced from one sample in a study of T cells in Graves' hyperthyroidism and ophthalmopathy. The CDR3 regions of TCR beta were amplified from RNA transcripts. First-round RT-PCR targeting the TCR CDR3 was performed with the HTBI primer set. One entry per CDR3 protein results from TCRdb running MiXCR on the multiplex PCR reads. This table has fewer than 850,000 distinct CDR3 sequences, about 18% appearing once. Source material: blood. The receptors were sampled from a man aged 50 to 59 with Graves' hyperthyroidism.

This clonotype was detected only a few times. The chain recombines TRBV20-1 with TRBJ1-6; 10 nucleotides match TRBD1. The CDR3 runs to 16 residues. Germline CDR1 and CDR2: DFQATT and SNEGSKA (reference sequence). The V and J ends lost 6 bases and 3 bases, in that order; junction bases with no gene match: 8. The CDR3 spells CSAPRQGAVYNSPLHF. The CDR3 DNA reads as TGCAGTGCACCTAGACAGGGGGCAGTCTATAATTCACCCCTCCACTTT.

V usage is TRBV12-5 and J usage is TRBJ2-1, with 12 nucleotides matching TRBD1. The CDR3 has 16 amino acids. Germline lookup yields CDR1 LGHNT and CDR2 FRNRAP. With V trimmed by 3 bases and J by 8 bases, 8 bases remained unmatched. The CDR3 sequence: CASGFLTGQGADEQFF. The CDR3 region has the DNA TGTGCTAGTGGTTTCCTGACGGGACAGGGGGCCGATGAGCAGTTCTTC.

This clonotype appeared a few times. The chain links TRBV20-1 to TRBJ2-7, with TRBD1 matching 7 bases. The CDR3 extends over 15 amino acids. Losses at the gene ends were 3 bases for V and 3 bases for J; bases not matched to a gene: 11. The germline CDR1 and CDR2 sequences are DFQATT and SNEGSKA (reference sequence). Here the CDR3 DNA reads TGCAGTGCTAGTCCCCAGAGCAGGGGGATCTACGAGCAGTACTTC. Protein: CSASPQSRGIYEQYF.

This clonotype was observed at least ten times. The V call is TRBV2, the J call TRBJ2-3; 8 bases line up with TRBD2. Germline trimming cut 8 bases from V and 3 bases from J; bases unmatched to any gene: 4. Germline CDR1 is SNHLY and CDR2 is FYNNEI. CDR3 length equals 13 residues. CDR3 sequence (DNA): TGTGCCAGCGGGACTAGAGGAACAGATACGCAGTATTTT. This sequence encodes CASGTRGTDTQYF.

The rearrangement links TRBV7-6 to TRBJ2-7, with a tentative D call TRBD2 (6 bases). Germline values: CDR1 SGHVS, CDR2 FNYEAQ. This CDR3 spans 14 amino acids. V lost 4 bases to trimming and J lost 3 bases, with 13 bases between them. This CDR3 is CASSSWDGSYEQYF. In nucleotides, the CDR3 is TGTGCCAGCAGCTCCTGGGACGGGAGCTACGAGCAGTACTTC.

This clonotype was detected ten times or more. The chain is built from TRBV7-3 and TRBJ2-1, with a weak D call TRBD2 (5 bases). CDR3 length: 16 amino acids. CDR1 is SGHTA, CDR2 FQGTGA, per germline. V gave up 5 bases and J gave up 7 bases, with 21 bases separating them. The CDR3 sequence: CASSPFDGSPRNEQFF. The CDR3 DNA is TGTGCCAGCAGCCCCTTCGATGGGAGTCCCCGGAATGAGCAGTTCTTC.

This clonotype showed up many times. V is TRBV6-5 and J is TRBJ2-2; tentative D call: TRBD1 (7 bases). Trimming shortened V by 1 base and J by 5 bases, and 17 bases separated the two germline ends. The CDR3 runs to 17 residues. Germline loops: CDR1 MNHEY, CDR2 SVGAGI. CDR3 amino acids: CASSYLTGPRGTGELFF. DNA of the CDR3: TGTGCCAGCAGTTACTTGACAGGGCCGCGGGGAACCGGGGAGCTGTTTTTT.

In this sample, this clonotype turned up many times. The chain links TRBV9 to TRBJ2-3; no clear D. The CDR3 is 15 residues long. Trimming left V 0 bases short and J 0 bases short, with 8 bases between. CDR1 is SGDLS and CDR2 is YYNGEE in the germline V gene. CDR3 sequence reads: CASSVVPGSTDTQYF. DNA for the CDR3: TGTGCCAGCAGCGTAGTTCCAGGTAGCACAGATACGCAGTATTTT. The full variable domain, in which reference TRBV9 and TRBJ2-3 provide the parts outside the CDR3, is DSGVTQTPKHLITATGQRVTLRCSPRSGDLSVYWYQQSLDQGLQFLIQYYNGEERAKGNILERFSAQQFPDLHSELNLSSLELGDSALYFCASSVVPGSTDTQYFGPGTRLTVL.

This clonotype was counted once. The V and J genes are TRBV14 and TRBJ2-1; unclear D gene. The CDR3 loop spans 15 amino acids. The germline V gene encodes CDR1 SGHDN and CDR2 FVKESK. Trimming left V 1 base short and J 2 bases short, with 9 bases between. CDR3 sequence reads: CASSQGTVTYNEQFF. The DNA for the CDR3 is TGTGCCAGCAGCCAAGGGACGGTTACCTACAATGAGCAGTTCTTC.